This T cell receptor (beta chain) was found in a study of blood T cell repertoires in COVID-19. Study at large: Some COVID-19 samples were acute and others convalescent; all came from the United States, Italy and Spain. Nucleic acid was either cDNA or gDNA, and it came from T cells, B-cell-depleted T cells, or PBMCs.

CDR1 DFQATT and CDR2 SNEGSKA come from the germline V gene (reference sequence). The CDR3 contains 10 residues. The V end lost 6 bases, the J end lost 4 bases, and 6 bases lay between the germline ends. The table came from immunoSEQ multiplex PCR; TCRdb's copy has only in-frame clones and leaves some out. The table lists over 14,000 clones, 70% to 90% of them singletons. Sequencing input: peripheral blood. This sequence originates from a human donor in a cohort sampled during active COVID-19. The gene calls are TRBV20-1 and TRBJ1-2; TRBD1 might be the D (5 bases). The CDR3 DNA reads TGCAGTGCAGGGGCCTATGGCTACACCTTC. Translated: CSAGAYGYTF.